Listed here are 8 T cell receptor beta chains from one sample, sequenced in a study of blood T cell repertoires in COVID-19. Produced via immunoSEQ multiplex PCR; TCRdb's table is partial and in-frame only. The sample carries 310,000 or so clones, approximately 84% recorded once. The sequenced sample was peripheral blood. The receptors were gathered from a woman under 40 who had recovered from COVID-19.

V and J are TRBV7-9 and TRBJ1-2; D may be TRBD1 (6 bases). CDR1 and CDR2 (germline): SEHNR, FQNEAQ (reference sequence). Trimming stripped 1 base from V and 7 bases from J, with 16 bases between. The CDR3 sequence is 15 residues long. The CDR3 DNA reads TGTGCCAGCAGCTTAGGTGGACAGTGGGCTGCTGGCTACACCTTC. Its protein product is CASSLGGQWAAGYTF.

The chain couples TRBV2 to TRBJ2-7, with 9 bases aligning to TRBD2. Germline values: CDR1 SNHLY, CDR2 FYNNEI. This CDR3 is built from 15 residues. Losses at the gene ends were 3 bases for V and 3 bases for J; bases not matched to a gene: 6. The chain's CDR3 is CASSEVAGAVYEQYF. CDR3 bases: TGTGCCAGCAGTGAGGTAGCGGGAGCCGTCTACGAGCAGTACTTC. The full variable domain, with the rest looked up from reference TRBV2 and TRBJ2-7, is EPEVTQTPSHQVTQMGQEVILRCVPISNHLYFYWYRQILGQKVEFLVSFYNNEISEKSEIFDDQFSVERPDGSNFTLKIRSTKLEDSAMYFCASSEVAGAVYEQYFGPGTRLTVT.

The CDR3 sequence: CASNHRDKAAQPQHF. CDR3 nucleotides: TGTGCCAGCAACCACCGGGACAAAGCTGCTCAGCCCCAGCATTTT. The chain recombines TRBV21-1 with TRBJ1-5; the D call of TRBD1 is as the table states it, not checked on the DNA. TRBV21-1 is labeled a pseudogene. This CDR3 spans 15 amino acids.

The chain is built from TRBV27 and TRBJ2-2; 7 bases line up with TRBD1. V dropped 10 bases and J dropped 5; count of bases not matched to a gene: 7. The CDR3 length is 13 residues. Per the germline V gene, CDR1 is MNHEY and CDR2 is SMNVEV (reference sequence). The CDR3 region is CATQQGRTGELFF. CDR3 coding DNA: TGTGCCACCCAACAGGGGAGAACCGGGGAGCTGTTTTTT.

V usage is TRBV11-2 and J usage is TRBJ1-3; D perhaps matches TRBD1 (6 bases). In germline, CDR1 is SGHAT, CDR2 FQNNGV. This CDR3 region has 15 residues. V shed 3 bases and J shed 1 base, with 10 bases lying between them. The CDR3 DNA follows: TGTGCCAGCAGCTTTGGGGGCGGATCTGGAAACACCATATATTTT. Translating it yields CASSFGGGSGNTIYF.

The V gene is TRBV5-1, the J gene TRBJ2-5; perhaps TRBD2 as D (6 bases). The germline V and J ends were trimmed by 3 bases and 1 base, with 19 bases remaining between them. Germline loops: CDR1 SGHRS, CDR2 YFSETQ. This CDR3 contains 17 residues. The CDR3: CASSSGERSAAQETQYF. CDR3 DNA: TGCGCCAGCAGCTCGGGGGAACGTTCTGCGGCCCAAGAGACCCAGTACTTC.

The rearrangement links TRBV14 to TRBJ2-7; 8 bases agree with TRBD1. V lost 1 base and J lost 6; bases outside the gene matches: 2. The CDR3 runs 13 residues. Germline CDR1 is SGHDN and CDR2 is FVKESK. CDR3 sequence: CASSQATGGEQYF. The CDR3 DNA reads TGTGCCAGCAGCCAAGCTACAGGGGGCGAGCAGTACTTC.

As regards this clone: Other DNA sequences in the sample encode the same CDR3. The gene calls are TRBV6-5 and TRBJ1-1; D uncertain. Germline values: CDR1 MNHEY, CDR2 SVGAGI. Trimming cost V 7 bases and J 1 base, with 10 bases left between them. The CDR3 length is 13 residues. The CDR3 spells CASKHPENTEAFF. In DNA, the CDR3 is TGTGCCAGCAAGCACCCTGAGAACACTGAAGCTTTCTTT.